Below are 10 T cell receptor beta chains sequenced from a single sample in a study of shared T cell receptors in the human thymus (dated by TCRdb to the early 2020s). The library was generated by the immunoSEQ multiplex PCR assay. TCRdb carries this immuneACCESS record with in-frame sequences only. Its versions omit some clonotypes, under half of them owing to an unresolved V gene in the studies checked, with the rest unexplained. In this sample the table shows about 380,000 clones, approximately 95% of which occur a single time. The ten largest clones capture around 0.019% of the sample. Sequencing was done on a sample of thymocytes. These receptors all stem from a human donor.

DNA of the CDR3: TGTGCCACCAGCAGAGATGCGGCAGAACCGCAGTATTTT. Residues: CATSRDAAEPQYF. The chain is built from TRBV15 and TRBJ2-3; D remains ambiguous. The CDR3 extends over 13 amino acids. The germline V gene encodes CDR1 LNHNV and CDR2 YYDKDF (reference sequence). Trimming pared 0 bases from V and 10 bases from J, leaving 11 bases between.

This rearrangement joins TRBV19 to TRBJ1-2; no definite D call. Germline CDR1 reads LNHDA; CDR2 reads SQIVND (reference sequence). The V end was cut by 7 bases, the J end by 4 bases, with 13 bases between. CDR3 length: 13 amino acids. The CDR3 nucleotides read TGTGCCAGTAAACCAGACACTTTCTATGGCTACACCTTC. Amino acids: CASKPDTFYGYTF.

V is TRBV27 and J is TRBJ2-1, with D maybe TRBD1 (6 bases). The germline V gene has CDR1 MNHEY and CDR2 SMNVEV (reference sequence). CDR3 length equals 15 residues. Trimming removed 7 bases at V and 5 bases at J, with 18 bases between. This CDR3 is CASTLTGSPNNEQFF. CDR3 DNA: TGTGCCAGCACCCTAACAGGGTCGCCCAACAATGAGCAGTTCTTC.

The CDR3, as DNA: TGTGCCAGCAGCTTCACGGGTGGCACTGAAGCTTTCTTT. This gives the protein CASSFTGGTEAFF. The V call is TRBV5-4, the J call TRBJ1-1; D gene unclear. Trimming took off 2 bases at V and 4 bases at J, with 9 bases between the two ends. The CDR3 loop spans 13 amino acids. The V gene's germline CDR1 is SGHNT and CDR2 YYREEE (reference sequence).

The chain joins TRBV13 to TRBJ2-1; TRBD2 agrees at 8 bases. This CDR3 is 15 amino acids long. Germline values: CDR1 PRHDT, CDR2 FYEKMQ (reference sequence). Unmatched junction bases numbered 9, after V lost 4 bases and J lost 7 bases. The DNA for the CDR3 is TGTGCCAGCAGCTGGGGGGCGGGAGGATCAAATGAGCAGTTCTTC. Translating gives CASSWGAGGSNEQFF. The full variable domain, completed using reference TRBV13 and TRBJ2-1, is AAGVIQSPRHLIKEKRETATLKCYPIPRHDTVYWYQQGPGQDPQFLISFYEKMQSDKGSIPDRFSAQQFSDYHSELNMSSLELGDSALYFCASSWGAGGSNEQFFGPGTRLTVL.

The chain recombines TRBV5-8 with TRBJ2-5; D is uncertain. This CDR3 region has 13 residues. Per germline, CDR1 SGHTS and CDR2 YDEGEE. Trimming stripped 3 bases from V and 1 base from J, with 7 bases between. The CDR3 DNA reads as TGTGCCAGCAGCTCGGACGTCCAAGAGACCCAGTACTTC. This sequence encodes CASSSDVQETQYF.

The CDR3 nucleotides are TGCGCCAGCAGCTTGGAACCGGGTGGGGCGGGACTTAAATTGGGGGAGACCCAGTACTTC. This translates into CASSLEPGGAGLKLGETQYF. This chain joins TRBV5-1 and TRBJ2-5, with D tentatively TRBD2 (6 bases). V was trimmed by 0 bases and J by 5 bases, leaving 29 bases between them. CDR3 size: 20 residues. The germline V gene has CDR1 SGHRS and CDR2 YFSETQ.

The chain joins TRBV27 to TRBJ2-1, with D possibly matching TRBD2 (6 bases). Trimming left V 5 bases short and J 3 bases short, with 17 bases between. Germline V gene data show CDR1 as MNHEY and CDR2 as SMNVEV (reference sequence). CDR3 length: 16 residues. The CDR3 sequence is CASSHGPGENYNEQFF. The CDR3 coding sequence is TGTGCCAGCAGTCACGGTCCGGGAGAAAACTACAATGAGCAGTTCTTC.

The chain uses TRBV27 and TRBJ2-3, with TRBD2 matching over 9 bases. Germline CDR1 MNHEY, CDR2 SMNVEV (reference sequence). Losses at the gene ends were 8 bases for V and 9 bases for J; bases not matched to a gene: 15. CDR3 length: 15 residues. The CDR3 DNA sequence: TGTGCCAGCTCCATGGCGGGAGGGCCTGGTCGGACGCAGTATTTT. Translation gives CASSMAGGPGRTQYF.

The V call is TRBV27, the J call TRBJ2-7; D possibly corresponds to TRBD2 (6 bases). Trimming removed 0 bases at V and 0 bases at J, with 12 bases between. The CDR3 has 16 residues. The V gene's germline CDR1 is MNHEY and CDR2 SMNVEV (reference sequence). The CDR3 DNA follows: TGTGCCAGCAGTTTATCGGACTATCCAAACTCCTACGAGCAGTACTTC. Its protein product is CASSLSDYPNSYEQYF.